This T cell receptor beta chain was captured by sequencing in a study of blood T cell repertoires in COVID-19. Germline CDR1 and CDR2: SQVTM and ANQGSEA. CDR3 length equals 12 residues. Trimming removed 4 bases from V and 2 bases from J, with 8 bases in between. Concerning this clone itself: Different DNA sequences within this sample yield the same CDR3.

Profiled with immunoSEQ multiplex PCR; TCRdb holds only in-frame clones, not every one. The data hold hundreds of thousands of clones, with 75% to 90% observed a single time. The genes are TRBV29-1 and TRBJ1-2; D is possibly TRBD1 (6 bases). The TCR sequence derives from a woman between 55 and 75 years old who had recovered from COVID-19. Sequencing input: PBMCs or T cells enriched from blood (not recorded which). CDR3 in DNA: TGCAGCGTTGGCACAGGGAACTATGGCTACACCTTC. It is translated as CSVGTGNYGYTF.